This TCR beta chain was captured in a study of cytomegalovirus exposure and HLA in healthy donors. Study findings and constraints: A later analysis revealed that TCR association rates differed between HLA loci, peaking at DRB1 and bottoming out at HLA-C.

Note on this clone: The antigen remains unidentified.

60 Vbeta and 13 Jbeta primers were used in PCR. Using immunoSEQ multiplex PCR, the repertoire was profiled, and TCRdb retains in-frame clones only, with some absent. The profile shows a few hundred thousand clones, 77% of them singletons. Germline CDR1 is SGHNT and CDR2 is YYREEE (reference sequence). CDR3 length equals 14 residues. Germline trimming cut 2 bases from V and 8 bases from J; bases unmatched to any gene: 9. The sample was PBMCs. The TCR was taken from an older woman in good health and CMV-seropositive. The chain uses TRBV5-4 and TRBJ1-2, with TRBD1 matching over 7 bases. The CDR3 protein is CASSFPGGARGYTF. DNA for the CDR3: TGTGCCAGCAGCTTTCCAGGGGGAGCAAGAGGCTACACCTTC.